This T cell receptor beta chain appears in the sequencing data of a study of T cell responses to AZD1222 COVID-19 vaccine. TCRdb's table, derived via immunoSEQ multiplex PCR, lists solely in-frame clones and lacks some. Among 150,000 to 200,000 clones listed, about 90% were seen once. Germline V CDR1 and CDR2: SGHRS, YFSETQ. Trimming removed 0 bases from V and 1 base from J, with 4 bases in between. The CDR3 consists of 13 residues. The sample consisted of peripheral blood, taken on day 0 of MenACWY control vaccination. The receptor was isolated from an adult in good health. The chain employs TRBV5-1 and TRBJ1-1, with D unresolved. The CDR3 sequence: CASSLEGNTEAFF. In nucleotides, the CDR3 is TGCGCCAGCAGCTTGGAGGGGAACACTGAAGCTTTCTTT.